The 29 T cell receptor beta chains in this list originate from one sample, sequenced in a study of identifying expanded T cells in peripheral blood. The assay was immunoSEQ multiplex PCR, and TCRdb's table has in-frame clones only and misses some. The sample consists of about 110,000 clones, around 89% of them appearing once. Material: blood. The source is a person aged 18 to 69 in good health.

V and J are TRBV19 and TRBJ1-2, with a possible D match to TRBD1 (6 bases). The germline V and J ends were trimmed by 3 bases and 4 bases, with 24 bases remaining between them. Germline assignment: CDR1 LNHDA and CDR2 SQIVND (reference sequence). The CDR3 has 18 amino acids. The CDR3 bases are TGTGCCAGTAGTATCGGGCGGAGGTCTTTACAGGGCATCTATGGCTACACCTTC. This translates into CASSIGRRSLQGIYGYTF.

This chain connects TRBV7-9 to TRBJ2-3; D tentatively fits TRBD1 or TRBD2 (5 bases each). This CDR3 is built from 13 residues. Germline loops: CDR1 SEHNR, CDR2 FQNEAQ (reference sequence). The V end was cut by 5 bases, the J end by 4 bases, with 10 bases between. CDR3: CASSPSGPDTQYF. For the CDR3, the DNA is TGTGCCAGCAGCCCATCGGGGCCAGATACGCAGTATTTT.

The chain carries TRBV2 and TRBJ1-2, with 9 nucleotides matching TRBD1. The germline V gene encodes CDR1 SNHLY and CDR2 FYNNEI. The ends lost 9 bases at V and 4 bases at J; junction bases unmatched: 6. The length of the CDR3 is 13 residues. The CDR3 sequence: CASTGGSIYGYTF. CDR3 in DNA: TGTGCCAGTACAGGGGGCAGTATCTATGGCTACACCTTC.

This sequence joins TRBV28 and TRBJ2-5; possibly TRBD1 or TRBD2 for D (5 bases each). The germline V gene encodes CDR1 MDHEN and CDR2 SYDVKM. The CDR3 runs to 14 residues. V lost 1 base, J lost 2 bases, and 8 bases lay in between. The CDR3 bases are TGTGCCAGCAGTTTATACGGGGCTCAAGAGACCCAGTACTTC. Translation gives CASSLYGAQETQYF.

J is TRBJ1-1 and V is TRBV5-1; a weak D match, TRBD1 (6 bases). V lost 3 bases to trimming and J lost 4 bases, with 10 bases between them. Germline values: CDR1 SGHRS, CDR2 YFSETQ. The CDR3 length is 13 residues. In nucleotides, the CDR3 is TGCGCCAGCAGCTCTACAGGGACCACTGAAGCTTTCTTT. Amino acids: CASSSTGTTEAFF.

V is TRBV29-1 and J is TRBJ1-3; D is unclear. Trimming removed 6 bases at V and 0 bases at J, with 6 bases between. The germline V gene has CDR1 SQVTM and CDR2 ANQGSEA. The length of the CDR3 is 12 residues. As DNA, the CDR3 is TGCAGCGTCGAGCGCTCTGGAAACACCATATATTTT. This sequence encodes CSVERSGNTIYF.

J is TRBJ2-5 and V is TRBV7-2, with D unresolved. The CDR3 contains 13 residues. V lost 4 bases and J lost 5, with 11 bases in between. Germline V gives CDR1 SGHTA, CDR2 FQGNSA. The CDR3 region is CASSSGSRETQYF. DNA for the CDR3: TGTGCCAGCAGCTCCGGGTCCAGGGAGACCCAGTACTTC.

This sequence joins TRBV19 and TRBJ1-4; D perhaps matches TRBD1 (5 bases). V lost 3 bases, J lost 4 bases, and 9 bases lay in between. Per the germline V gene, CDR1 is LNHDA and CDR2 is SQIVND (reference sequence). The CDR3 length is 14 residues. This CDR3 reads CASSIWDLNEKLFF. The CDR3 DNA reads TGTGCCAGTAGTATCTGGGACCTTAATGAAAAACTGTTTTTT.

Here the CDR3 DNA reads TGTGCCAGCAGCCGGGACAGGGCGGACGAGCAGTACTTC. Residues: CASSRDRADEQYF. The chain uses TRBV11-2 and TRBJ2-7; 9 positions agree with TRBD1. This CDR3 has 13 residues. Germline-derived CDR1 and CDR2 are SGHAT and FQNNGV. J gave up 5 bases and V 5 bases, and 4 bases lay outside the gene matches.

The chain is built from TRBV6-6 and TRBJ1-1; D gene unclear. Germline CDR1 MNHNY, CDR2 SVGAGI (reference sequence). The CDR3 is 11 residues long. V shed 6 bases and J shed 9 bases, with 11 bases lying between them. CDR3 sequence (DNA): TGTGCCAGCAGCCCCTGGGAGAAAGCTTTCTTT. Amino acid sequence: CASSPWEKAFF.

The chain carries TRBV6-6 and TRBJ1-2; 9 positions agree with TRBD1. V shed 10 bases, J shed 2 bases, and the junction held 5 bases outside the gene matches. Germline CDR1 is MNHNY and CDR2 is SVGAGI (reference sequence). The CDR3 covers 13 residues. DNA of the CDR3: TGTGCCACAAGGACAGGGGAAAACTATGGCTACACCTTC. Its protein is CATRTGENYGYTF.

The rearrangement joins TRBV28 to TRBJ2-7, with D hard to call. V lost 4 bases and J 4 bases, leaving 5 bases between the germline ends. This CDR3 has 11 amino acids. Looked up from germline, CDR1 is MDHEN and CDR2 is SYDVKM. CDR3 sequence reads: CASSYVYEQYF. The DNA for the CDR3 is TGTGCCAGCAGTTATGTTTACGAGCAGTACTTC. Together with reference TRBV28 and TRBJ2-7, the CDR3 gives the full variable domain: DVKVTQSSRYLVKRTGEKVFLECVQDMDHENMFWYRQDPGLGLRLIYFSYDVKMKEKGDIPEGYSVSREKKERFSLILESASTNQTSMYLCASSYVYEQYFGPGTRLTVT.

The chain recombines TRBV7-9 with TRBJ1-4, with TRBD1 matching over 10 bases. Germline V lookup: CDR1 SEHNR, CDR2 FQNEAQ (reference sequence). There are 14 residues in the CDR3. With V trimmed by 5 bases and J by 10 bases, 7 bases remained unmatched. The CDR3 bases are TGTGCCAGCAGCCCGGGACAGGGGAGGCGAAAACTGTTTTTT. As protein: CASSPGQGRRKLFF.

This chain joins TRBV27 and TRBJ1-2, with 8 bases that match TRBD1. V shed 6 bases and J 3 bases; nucleotides not matched to a gene: 3. The CDR3 spans 13 residues. CDR1 and CDR2 from the germline V gene are MNHEY and SMNVEV (reference sequence). The CDR3 sequence is CASSQQGDYGYTF. The CDR3, as DNA: TGTGCCAGCAGCCAACAGGGGGACTATGGCTACACCTTC.

This chain uses TRBV11-2 with TRBJ2-5; 7 nucleotides line up with TRBD1. With V trimmed by 6 bases and J by 6 bases, 10 bases remained unmatched. Germline CDR1 is SGHAT and CDR2 is FQNNGV. There are 14 residues in the CDR3. CDR3 DNA: TGTGCCAGCAGTCCTCAACAGGGGATGAAGACCCAGTACTTC. Residues: CASSPQQGMKTQYF.

This clone was seen a handful of times. The chain is built from TRBV9 and TRBJ1-2, with a weak D call TRBD1 (5 bases). Deletions cut 0 bases from V and 3 bases from J, with 12 bases between. Germline V gene data show CDR1 as SGDLS and CDR2 as YYNGEE. This CDR3 is 15 amino acids long. The CDR3 region is CASSVDQGPYYGYTF. Here the CDR3 DNA reads TGTGCCAGCAGCGTAGATCAGGGTCCCTACTATGGCTACACCTTC.

The chain couples TRBV19 to TRBJ1-5; D call uncertain. CDR3 length: 14 residues. Between the trimmed V and J ends, which lost 2 bases and 0 bases, there was a span of 5 bases. Germline loops: CDR1 LNHDA, CDR2 SQIVND (reference sequence). CDR3 coding DNA: TGTGCCAGTAGTATAAGCCATAGCAATCAGCCCCAGCATTTT. Residues: CASSISHSNQPQHF.

The chain has TRBV11-2 and TRBJ2-3; D not resolved. This CDR3 spans 12 amino acids. V shed 2 bases and J shed 6 bases, with 6 bases lying between them. CDR1 and CDR2 (germline): SGHAT, FQNNGV. This chain's CDR3 is CASSLTFDTQYF. CDR3 in DNA: TGTGCCAGCAGCTTAACATTCGATACGCAGTATTTT.

The chain has TRBV7-2 and TRBJ2-5; the match to TRBD2 covers 14 bases. This CDR3 spans 18 amino acids. Germline lookup yields CDR1 SGHTA and CDR2 FQGNSA. Trimming took 1 base from V and 4 from J; bases not matched to a gene: 8. CDR3 bases: TGTGCCAGCAGCTTAGAGACTAGCGGGGGGGCCGTGCGAGAGACCCAGTACTTC. It encodes CASSLETSGGAVRETQYF.

The chain links TRBV7-2 to TRBJ1-6; 7 bases align to TRBD1. The ends lost 4 bases at V and 9 bases at J; junction bases unmatched: 3. This CDR3 spans 13 amino acids. Germline V CDR1 and CDR2: SGHTA, FQGNSA. CDR3 sequence: CASSSTGFSPLHF. CDR3 nucleotides: TGTGCCAGCAGCTCGACAGGGTTTTCACCCCTCCACTTT. The full variable domain, completed using reference TRBV7-2 and TRBJ1-6, is GAGVSQSPSNKVTEKGKDVELRCDPISGHTALYWYRQSLGQGLEFLIYFQGNSAPDKSGLPSDRFSAERTGGSVSTLTIQRTQQEDSAVYLCASSSTGFSPLHFGNGTRLTVT.

The chain carries TRBV6-6 and TRBJ2-3; D is unresolved. There are 11 residues in the CDR3. Germline CDR1 MNHNY, CDR2 SVGAGI (reference sequence). Trimming left V 5 bases short and J 2 bases short, with 2 bases between. Here the CDR3 DNA reads TGTGCCAGCAGTCCCACAGATACGCAGTATTTT. Translating gives CASSPTDTQYF.

V and J are TRBV7-2 and TRBJ1-5, with D perhaps matching TRBD1 (6 bases). The CDR3 has 15 residues. V was cut by 7 bases and J by 4 bases, with 17 bases left in between. Germline V gene data show CDR1 as SGHTA and CDR2 as FQGNSA. This CDR3 reads CASTLRGGGNQPQHF. The DNA of the CDR3 is TGTGCCAGCACCCTGAGGGGGGGCGGGAATCAGCCCCAGCATTTT.

The chain carries TRBV6-6 and TRBJ2-3; 10 nucleotides line up with TRBD2. This CDR3 contains 16 residues. The V gene end was trimmed by 5 bases and the J gene end by 1 base; junction bases not matched to a gene: 6. Germline V gives CDR1 MNHNY, CDR2 SVGAGI (reference sequence). This CDR3 is CASSRNGTSGTDTQYF. The CDR3 coding sequence is TGTGCCAGCAGTCGGAACGGGACTAGCGGCACAGATACGCAGTATTTT.

The V and J genes are TRBV27 and TRBJ2-7; D is ambiguous. Trimming removed 3 bases at V and 2 bases at J, with 11 bases between. The CDR3 has 14 amino acids. The germline V gene encodes CDR1 MNHEY and CDR2 SMNVEV (reference sequence). CDR3: CASSLKGRAYEQYF. CDR3 coding DNA: TGTGCCAGCAGTTTGAAGGGCAGAGCCTACGAGCAGTACTTC.

The chain joins TRBV13 to TRBJ2-2; D remains unclear. V was cut by 2 bases and J by 4 bases, with 14 bases left in between. The germline V gene encodes CDR1 PRHDT and CDR2 FYEKMQ (reference sequence). The CDR3 runs to 16 residues. CDR3: CASSLRFQVSTGELFF. The CDR3 DNA is TGTGCCAGCAGCTTAAGGTTCCAGGTATCCACCGGGGAGCTGTTTTTT. The full variable domain, rest sourced from reference TRBV13 and TRBJ2-2, is AAGVIQSPRHLIKEKRETATLKCYPIPRHDTVYWYQQGPGQDPQFLISFYEKMQSDKGSIPDRFSAQQFSDYHSELNMSSLELGDSALYFCASSLRFQVSTGELFFGEGSRLTVL.

The chain couples TRBV10-3 to TRBJ1-4; D perhaps matches TRBD1 (5 bases). The germline V and J ends were trimmed by 2 bases and 8 bases, with 15 bases remaining between them. Germline V gene lookup returns CDR1 ENHRY and CDR2 SYGVKD. The CDR3 has 15 amino acids. This CDR3 is CAISEHRQRGEKLFF. The CDR3 DNA reads as TGTGCCATCAGTGAGCACCGACAGCGGGGAGAAAAACTGTTTTTT.

The rearrangement uses TRBV19 and TRBJ2-6, with D uncertain. Germline V lookup: CDR1 LNHDA, CDR2 SQIVND (reference sequence). With 5 bases removed from V and 4 bases from J, the gap between germline ends came to 6 bases. This CDR3 region has 13 residues. CDR3 DNA sequence: TGTGCCAGTAGTGTGACAGGGGCCAACGTCCTGACTTTC. Encoded protein: CASSVTGANVLTF.

This chain connects TRBV28 to TRBJ2-5, with TRBD2 identical over 7 bases. Germline assignment: CDR1 MDHEN and CDR2 SYDVKM. Unmatched junction bases numbered 7, after V lost 5 bases and J lost 1 base. This CDR3 contains 15 residues. The CDR3 spells CASSTPLAFQETQYF. The DNA of the CDR3 is TGTGCCAGCAGTACCCCACTAGCGTTCCAAGAGACCCAGTACTTC.

The chain links TRBV2 to TRBJ2-1; D unclear. V dropped 3 bases and J dropped 4 bases, with 7 bases sitting between them. The CDR3 extends over 13 amino acids. Germline assignment: CDR1 SNHLY and CDR2 FYNNEI. The CDR3: CASSEGWYNEQFF. CDR3 in DNA: TGTGCCAGCAGTGAGGGCTGGTACAATGAGCAGTTCTTC.